The sequence of this T cell receptor beta chain was determined in a study of PD-1 blockade in classical Hodgkin lymphoma. Overall study results and limits: Whereas CD4+ TCR diversity had risen significantly by C4D1, CD8+ TCR diversity had not.

Stated time point: cycle 4 day 1 (C4D1), after 6 weeks of nivolumab. All trial patients relapsed after autologous stem cell transplantation. Purification of CD4+ T cells from thawed PBMCs was performed via magnetic negative selection. Data came from immunoSEQ multiplex PCR; TCRdb stores just in-frame clones and leaves some out. The profile shows 15,000 to 20,000 clones, about 68% of them singletons. The CDR3 contains 20 residues. On this clone itself: The antigen is undetermined.

This material consisted of CD4+ T cells from blood, taken before the fourth cycle of nivolumab. The receptor was derived from a human donor with classical Hodgkin lymphoma. The V gene is TRBV21-1, the J gene TRBJ1-5; the table's D call, TRBD1, was not checked against the DNA. TRBV21-1 constitutes a pseudogene. CDR3 loop: CASSSKGLPRTGDGSQPQHF. The CDR3 DNA reads as TGTGCCAGCAGCAGTAAGGGCCTTCCCCGGACAGGGGATGGCTCTCAGCCCCAGCATTTT.